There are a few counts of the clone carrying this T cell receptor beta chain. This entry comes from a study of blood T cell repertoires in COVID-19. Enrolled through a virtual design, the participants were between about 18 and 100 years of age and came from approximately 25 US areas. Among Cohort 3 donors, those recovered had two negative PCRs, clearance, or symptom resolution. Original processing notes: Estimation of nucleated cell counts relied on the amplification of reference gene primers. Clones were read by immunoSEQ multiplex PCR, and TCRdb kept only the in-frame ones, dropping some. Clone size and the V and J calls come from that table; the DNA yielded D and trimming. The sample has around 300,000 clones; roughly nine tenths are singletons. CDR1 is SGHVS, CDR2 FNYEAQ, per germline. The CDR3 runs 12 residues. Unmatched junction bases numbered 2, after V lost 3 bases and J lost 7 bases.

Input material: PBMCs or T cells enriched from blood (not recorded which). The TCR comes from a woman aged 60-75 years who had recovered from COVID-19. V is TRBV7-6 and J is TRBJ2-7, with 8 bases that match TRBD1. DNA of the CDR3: TGTGCCAGCAGCTTCTACAGGGGGGAGCAGTACTTC. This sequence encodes CASSFYRGEQYF.